This T cell receptor (beta chain) was profiled in a study of blood T cell repertoires in COVID-19. Study background: The United States, Italy and Spain were the sources of the acute and convalescent COVID-19 samples. T cells, B-cell-depleted T cells, or PBMCs provided the cDNA or gDNA that served as material.

In the original workflow: Nucleated cell number was recorded as an estimate derived from reference gene primer amplification. Clones were sequenced by immunoSEQ multiplex PCR, and TCRdb holds only the in-frame ones, with some missing. That table gives V, J and clone size, and the DNA gave D and trimming. This table has about 360,000 clones, over 65% appearing once. The receptor was isolated from a human donor with acute or convalescent COVID-19. The donor label of this sample is uncertain. Sequencing was carried out using peripheral blood.

CDR3 loop: CAWNGDFNTEAFF. The CDR3 DNA follows: TGTGCCTGGAATGGGGACTTTAACACTGAAGCTTTCTTT. J is TRBJ1-1 and V is TRBV30, with D possibly matching TRBD1 (5 bases). The CDR3 loop spans 13 amino acids. Deletions cut 4 bases from V and 2 bases from J, with 11 bases between. Germline V CDR1 and CDR2: GTSNPN, SVGIG (reference sequence).